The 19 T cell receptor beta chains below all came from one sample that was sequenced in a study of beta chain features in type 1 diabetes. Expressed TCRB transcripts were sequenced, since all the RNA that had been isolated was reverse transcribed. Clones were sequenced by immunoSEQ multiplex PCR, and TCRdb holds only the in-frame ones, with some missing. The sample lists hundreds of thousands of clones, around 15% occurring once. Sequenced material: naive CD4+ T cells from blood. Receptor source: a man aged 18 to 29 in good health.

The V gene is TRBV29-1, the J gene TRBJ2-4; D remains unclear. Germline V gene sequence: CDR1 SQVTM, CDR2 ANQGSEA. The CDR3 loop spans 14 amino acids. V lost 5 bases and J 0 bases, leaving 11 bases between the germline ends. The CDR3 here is CSVTTVRAKNIQYF. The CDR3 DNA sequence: TGCAGCGTTACTACAGTGCGAGCCAAAAACATTCAGTACTTC.

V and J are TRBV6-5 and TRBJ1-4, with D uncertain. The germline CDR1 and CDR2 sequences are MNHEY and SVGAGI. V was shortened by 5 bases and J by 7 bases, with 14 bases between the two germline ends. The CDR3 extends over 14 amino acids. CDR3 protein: CASSPQVGSEKLFF. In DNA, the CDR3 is TGTGCCAGCAGTCCTCAGGTCGGAAGTGAAAAACTGTTTTTT.

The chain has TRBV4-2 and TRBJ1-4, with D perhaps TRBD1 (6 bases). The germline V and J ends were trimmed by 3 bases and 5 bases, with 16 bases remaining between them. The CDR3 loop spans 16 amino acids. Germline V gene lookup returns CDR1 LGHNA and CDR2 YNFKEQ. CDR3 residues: CASSQTQGTPNEKLFF. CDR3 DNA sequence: TGTGCCAGCAGCCAGACCCAGGGGACCCCCAATGAAAAACTGTTTTTT.

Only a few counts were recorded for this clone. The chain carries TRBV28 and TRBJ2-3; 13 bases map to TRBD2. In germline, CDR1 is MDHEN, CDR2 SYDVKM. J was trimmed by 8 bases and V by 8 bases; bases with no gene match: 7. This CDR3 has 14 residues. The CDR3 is CASGTSGGVATQYF. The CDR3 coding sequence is TGTGCCAGCGGAACTAGCGGGGGGGTGGCTACGCAGTATTTT.

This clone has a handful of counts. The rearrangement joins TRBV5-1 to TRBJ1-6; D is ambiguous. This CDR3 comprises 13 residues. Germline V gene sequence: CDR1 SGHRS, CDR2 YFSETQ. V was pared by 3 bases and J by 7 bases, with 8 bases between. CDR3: CASSSRGNSPLHF. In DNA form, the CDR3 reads TGCGCCAGCAGCTCCCGAGGGAATTCACCCCTCCACTTT.

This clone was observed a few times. The CDR3: CASSRTFQETQYF. CDR3 DNA sequence: TGCGCCAGCAGTCGGACTTTCCAAGAGACCCAGTACTTC. This sequence joins TRBV5-1 and TRBJ2-5; possible D gene TRBD2, 5 bases. The CDR3 loop spans 13 amino acids. CDR1 and CDR2 from the germline V gene are SGHRS and YFSETQ. V was shortened by 5 bases and J by 1 base, with 9 bases between the two germline ends.

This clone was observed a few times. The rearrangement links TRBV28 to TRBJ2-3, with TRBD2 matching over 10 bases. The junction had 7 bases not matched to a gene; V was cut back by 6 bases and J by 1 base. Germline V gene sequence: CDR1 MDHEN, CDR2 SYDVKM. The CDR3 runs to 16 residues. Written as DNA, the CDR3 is TGTGCCAGCAGGTCTAGCGGGAGAATGGGCACAGATACGCAGTATTTT. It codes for CASRSSGRMGTDTQYF.

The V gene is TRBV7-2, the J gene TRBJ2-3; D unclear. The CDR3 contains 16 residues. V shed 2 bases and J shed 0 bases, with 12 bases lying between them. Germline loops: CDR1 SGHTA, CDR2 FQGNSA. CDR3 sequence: CASSLYGEFSTDTQYF. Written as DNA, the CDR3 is TGTGCCAGCAGCTTATACGGAGAGTTTAGCACAGATACGCAGTATTTT.

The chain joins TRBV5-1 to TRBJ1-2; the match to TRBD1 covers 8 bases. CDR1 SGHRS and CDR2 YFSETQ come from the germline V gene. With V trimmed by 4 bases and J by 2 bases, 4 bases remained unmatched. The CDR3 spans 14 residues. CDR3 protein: CASSATGDNYGYTF. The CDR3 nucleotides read TGCGCCAGCAGCGCGACAGGGGACAACTATGGCTACACCTTC.

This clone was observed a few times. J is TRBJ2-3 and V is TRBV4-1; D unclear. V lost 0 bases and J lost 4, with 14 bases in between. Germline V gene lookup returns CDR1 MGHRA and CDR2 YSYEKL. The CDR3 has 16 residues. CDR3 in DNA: TGCGCCAGCAGCCAAGATCAGGCTAGGATGGCAGATACGCAGTATTTT. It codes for CASSQDQARMADTQYF.

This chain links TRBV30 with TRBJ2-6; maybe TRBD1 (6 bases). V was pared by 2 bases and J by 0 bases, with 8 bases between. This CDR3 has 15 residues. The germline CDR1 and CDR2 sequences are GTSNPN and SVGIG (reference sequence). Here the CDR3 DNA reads TGTGCCTGGAGTATGGACAGCTCTGGGGCCAACGTCCTGACTTTC. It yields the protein CAWSMDSSGANVLTF.

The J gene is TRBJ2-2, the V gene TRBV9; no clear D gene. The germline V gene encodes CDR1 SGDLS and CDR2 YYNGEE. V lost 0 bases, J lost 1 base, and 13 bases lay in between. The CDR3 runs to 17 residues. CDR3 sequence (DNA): TGTGCCAGCAGCGTAGCTATAACAGTTGTGAACACCGGGGAGCTGTTTTTT. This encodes CASSVAITVVNTGELFF.

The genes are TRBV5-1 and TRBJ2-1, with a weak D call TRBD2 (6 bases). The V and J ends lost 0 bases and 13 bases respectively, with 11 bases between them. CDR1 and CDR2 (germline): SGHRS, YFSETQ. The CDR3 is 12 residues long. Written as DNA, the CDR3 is TGCGCCAGCAGCTTGGAAGGGCGGGGACAGTTCTTC. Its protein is CASSLEGRGQFF.

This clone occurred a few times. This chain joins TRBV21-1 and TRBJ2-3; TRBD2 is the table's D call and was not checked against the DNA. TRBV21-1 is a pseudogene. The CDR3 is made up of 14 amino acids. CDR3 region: CASSKCGTKDTQYF. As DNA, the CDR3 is TGTGCCAGCAGCAAGTGCGGGACCAAGGATACGCAGTATTTT.

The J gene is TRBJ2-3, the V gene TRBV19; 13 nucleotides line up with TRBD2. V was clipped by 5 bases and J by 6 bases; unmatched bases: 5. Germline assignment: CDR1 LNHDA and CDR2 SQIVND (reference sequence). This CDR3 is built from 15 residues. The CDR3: CASSLGLAGPDTQYF. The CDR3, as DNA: TGTGCCAGTAGTTTGGGACTAGCGGGACCCGATACGCAGTATTTT. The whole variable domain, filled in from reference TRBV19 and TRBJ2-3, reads DGGITQSPKYLFRKEGQNVTLSCEQNLNHDAMYWYRQDPGQGLRLIYYSQIVNDFQKGDIAEGYSVSREKKESFPLTVTSAQKNPTAFYLCASSLGLAGPDTQYFGPGTRLTVL.

CDR3 in DNA: TGCGCCAGCAGCGTCCAGGGGGCAAGCACAGATACGCAGTATTTT. Protein: CASSVQGASTDTQYF. The V and J genes are TRBV5-1 and TRBJ2-3, with TRBD1 matching 8 bases. There are 15 residues in the CDR3. Germline V gene lookup returns CDR1 SGHRS and CDR2 YFSETQ. Trimming took 4 bases from V and 0 from J; bases not matched to a gene: 4.

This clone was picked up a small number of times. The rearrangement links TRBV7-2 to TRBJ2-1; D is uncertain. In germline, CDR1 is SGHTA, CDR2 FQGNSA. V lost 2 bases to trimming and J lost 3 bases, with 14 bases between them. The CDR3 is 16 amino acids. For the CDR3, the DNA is TGTGCCAGCAGCTTAAACCAGGTCCAAATCTACAATGAGCAGTTCTTC. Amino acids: CASSLNQVQIYNEQFF.

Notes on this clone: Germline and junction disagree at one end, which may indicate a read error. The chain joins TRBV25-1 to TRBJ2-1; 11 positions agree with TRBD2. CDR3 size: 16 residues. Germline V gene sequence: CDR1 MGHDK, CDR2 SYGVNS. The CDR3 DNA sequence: TGTGCCAGCAGCGAATCCAGACTAGCGGGATACAATGAGCAGTTCTTC. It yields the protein CASSESRLAGYNEQFF. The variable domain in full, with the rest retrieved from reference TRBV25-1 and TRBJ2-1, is EADIYQTPRYLVIGTGKKITLECSQTMGHDKMYWYQQDPGMELHLIHYSYGVNSTEKGDLSSESTVSRIRTEHFPLTLESARPSHTSQYLCASSESRLAGYNEQFFGPGTRLTVL.

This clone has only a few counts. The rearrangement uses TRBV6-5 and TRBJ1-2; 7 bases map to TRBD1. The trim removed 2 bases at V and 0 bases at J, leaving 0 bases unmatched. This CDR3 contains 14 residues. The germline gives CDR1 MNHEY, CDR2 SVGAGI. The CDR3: CASSYGTANYGYTF. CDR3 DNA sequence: TGTGCCAGCAGTTACGGGACAGCTAACTATGGCTACACCTTC.